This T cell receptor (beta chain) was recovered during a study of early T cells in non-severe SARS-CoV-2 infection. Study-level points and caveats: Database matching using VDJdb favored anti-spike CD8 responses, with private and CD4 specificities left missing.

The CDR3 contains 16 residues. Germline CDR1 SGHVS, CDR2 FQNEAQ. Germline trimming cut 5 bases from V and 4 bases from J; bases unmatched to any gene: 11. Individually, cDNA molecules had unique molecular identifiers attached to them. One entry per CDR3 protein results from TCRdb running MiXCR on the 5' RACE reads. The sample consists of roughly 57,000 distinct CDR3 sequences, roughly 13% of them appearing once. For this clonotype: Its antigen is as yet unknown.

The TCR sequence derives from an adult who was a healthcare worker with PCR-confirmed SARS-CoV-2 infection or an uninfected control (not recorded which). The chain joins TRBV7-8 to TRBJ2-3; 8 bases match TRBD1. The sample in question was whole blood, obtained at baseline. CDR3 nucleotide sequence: TGTGCCAGCAGCCCGGGGGCCACAGGGGGATCAGATACGCAGTATTTT. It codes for CASSPGATGGSDTQYF.